This T cell receptor (beta chain) is drawn from a study of cytomegalovirus exposure and HLA in healthy donors. 13 Jbeta primers and 60 Vbeta primers were used for the PCR. Using immunoSEQ multiplex PCR, the repertoire was profiled, and TCRdb retains in-frame clones only, with some absent. The table lists 95,000 to 150,000 clones, approximately 76% of them singletons. CDR3 length equals 14 residues. The germline V gene has CDR1 MNHEY and CDR2 SVGAGI. Trimming removed 2 bases from V and 9 bases from J, with 11 bases in between. This clone was seen a handful of times. The chain uses TRBV6-5 and TRBJ1-6, with a weak D call TRBD1 (6 bases). Sequencing was done on a sample of PBMCs. This clonotype originated in a man in his sixties in good health and CMV-seropositive. CDR3 region: CASSYAGGPSPLHF. CDR3 nucleotide sequence: TGTGCCAGCAGTTACGCGGGGGGCCCTTCACCCCTCCACTTT.